This is a list of T cell receptor beta chains from one sample in a study of T cell changes during pregnancy in multiple sclerosis. The data were produced by immunoSEQ multiplex PCR, yet TCRdb's version contains in-frame clones alone and is incomplete. This sample has tens of thousands of clones; about 92% occur once, and the top ten carry approximately 0.18%. The source material was CD4+ T cells from peripheral blood mononuclear cells, sampled in the second trimester of pregnancy. These receptors were obtained from a female donor with multiple sclerosis, enrolled in a pregnancy study. Each CDR3 is given with its conserved first and last residue. D genes are given only for firm matches. Clone size, where shown, is once, few, many, or a class for clones that have expanded.

TRBJ2-1 TRBV7-3 NA 17 TRBD2 CASSPYRTSGKYNEQFF TGTGCCAGCAGCCCCTACCGGACTAGCGGGAAGTACAATGAGCAGTTCTTC
TRBJ2-5 TRBV5-1 once 15 TRBD1 CASSLEGQGQETQYF TGCGCCAGCAGCCTCGAAGGACAGGGCCAAGAGACCCAGTACTTC
TRBJ1-1 TRBV19 few 13 NA CASSIYPGTEAFF TGTGCCAGTAGTATCTATCCCGGCACTGAAGCTTTCTTT
TRBJ2-3 TRBV25-1 NA 14 TRBD1 CASSVTGVPDTQYF TGTGCCAGCAGTGTAACAGGGGTCCCCGATACGCAGTATTTT
TRBJ2-6 TRBV6-1 NA 15 NA CASSGTRVGANVLTF TGTGCCAGCAGTGGGACAAGGGTTGGGGCCAACGTCCTGACTTTC
TRBJ2-2 TRBV7-2 NA 15 NA CASSLDTANTGELFF TGTGCCAGCAGCTTGGACACGGCGAACACCGGGGAGCTGTTTTTT
TRBJ1-6 TRBV11-2 NA 15 NA CASSLSQQGNSPLHF TGTGCCAGCAGCTTGAGTCAGCAGGGCAATTCACCCCTCCACTTT
TRBJ1-3 TRBV7-9 NA 16 NA CASSPQTAHSGNTIYF TGTGCCAGCAGCCCGCAGACAGCTCACTCTGGAAACACCATATATTTT
TRBJ1-5 TRBV7-2 NA 13 NA CASSLSGEQPQHF TGTGCCAGCAGCTTATCTGGGGAGCAGCCCCAGCATTTT
TRBJ1-3 TRBV27 NA 13 NA CASSSSGRNTIYF TGTGCCAGCAGTTCATCCGGGAGAAACACCATATATTTT
TRBJ1-1 TRBV5-1 NA 16 TRBD1 CASSSSPGTGRRGAFF TGCGCCAGCAGCTCCTCACCCGGGACAGGCCGGAGGGGAGCTTTCTTT
TRBJ1-6 TRBV11-2 NA 15 NA CASSLGGGYNSPLHF TGTGCCAGCAGCTTAGGGGGGGGCTATAATTCACCCCTCCACTTT
TRBJ1-2 TRBV29-1 NA 12 NA CSVVTANYGYTF TGCAGCGTGGTGACAGCTAACTATGGCTACACCTTC
TRBJ1-5 TRBV4-2 NA 15 NA CASSHSQSGNQPQHF TGTGCCAGCAGCCACTCACAAAGCGGCAATCAGCCCCAGCATTTT
TRBJ2-1 TRBV10-3 NA 14 TRBD2 CAISGLAGTNEQFF TGTGCCATCAGTGGTCTAGCGGGGACCAATGAGCAGTTCTTC
TRBJ1-1 TRBV7-8 NA 15 TRBD1 CASSPRDSSGTEAFF TGTGCCAGCAGCCCGCGGGACAGTTCGGGGACTGAAGCTTTCTTT
TRBJ2-2 TRBV5-1 NA 16 TRBD1 CASSLGQGTATGELFF TGCGCCAGCAGCTTGGGACAGGGGACCGCCACCGGGGAGCTGTTTTTT